These 21 T cell receptor beta chains were all obtained from the same sample, sequenced in a study of T-cell memory formation after mild COVID-19. One entry per CDR3 protein results from TCRdb running MiXCR on the 5' RACE reads. This table has 390,000 or so distinct CDR3 sequences, approximately 15% appearing once. Sequencing was performed on PBMCs or a T cell subset sorted from them (not recorded which). The source is a man in his late teens or twenties who had mild COVID-19 (a few samples of this study predate the infection). Cell type and time point are not known.

This clonotype was observed a few times. This chain links TRBV27 with TRBJ1-2; possible D gene TRBD1, 5 bases. Germline CDR1 and CDR2: MNHEY and SMNVEV (reference sequence). The CDR3 has 15 residues. The V end lost 2 bases, the J end lost 3 bases, and 13 bases lay between the germline ends. CDR3 sequence: CASSLRSGRDYGYTF. As DNA, the CDR3 is TGTGCCAGCAGTTTAAGGTCAGGGAGAGACTATGGCTACACCTTC.

At least ten counts were recorded for this clonotype. In DNA, the CDR3 is TGCGCCAGCAGCTTGGGACAGGGGAACGAGCAGTACTTC. Its translation is CASSLGQGNEQYF. The J gene is TRBJ2-7, the V gene TRBV5-1; 8 nucleotides align to TRBD1. CDR3 size: 13 residues. The germline CDR1 and CDR2 sequences are SGHRS and YFSETQ. Losses at the gene ends were 0 bases for V and 5 bases for J; bases not matched to a gene: 1.

This clonotype is a singleton in its sample. The chain has TRBV6-2 or TRBV6-3 and TRBJ1-6; 10 bases are a match to TRBD1. The CDR3 is 15 residues long. V dropped 7 bases and J dropped 9; count of bases not matched to a gene: 9. The germline V gene encodes CDR1 MNHEY and CDR2 SVGEGT. Written as DNA, the CDR3 is TGTGCCAGCACTCTATCCGGGACAGGGGTTTCACCCCTCCACTTT. It is translated as CASTLSGTGVSPLHF.

This clonotype was recorded a few times. The chain carries TRBV4-1 and TRBJ2-3; D is perhaps TRBD1 (5 bases). The CDR3 length is 17 residues. Germline V lookup: CDR1 MGHRA, CDR2 YSYEKL. Trimming left V 0 bases short and J 0 bases short, with 13 bases between. CDR3 in DNA: TGCGCCAGCAGCCAAGATCAGGGCCACGGTAGCACAGATACGCAGTATTTT. Translated: CASSQDQGHGSTDTQYF.

This sequence joins TRBV20-1 and TRBJ1-1; 8 positions agree with TRBD1. The germline CDR1 and CDR2 sequences are DFQATT and SNEGSKA (reference sequence). This CDR3 is 13 amino acids long. With 5 bases clipped from V and 4 bases from J, the junction kept 6 bases outside the gene matches. CDR3 nucleotides: TGCAGTGCTTGGACAGGGCAGGGCACTGAAGCTTTCTTT. Residues: CSAWTGQGTEAFF.

The chain couples TRBV5-7 to TRBJ2-1; D may be TRBD2 (5 bases). TRBV5-7 is an open reading frame whose function is uncertain. CDR3 length equals 13 residues. Trimming took off 7 bases at V and 6 bases at J, with 14 bases between the two ends. The CDR3 here is CASPSWRANEQFF. The CDR3 nucleotides are TGTGCCAGCCCCTCGTGGCGGGCCAATGAGCAGTTCTTC.

The table lists this clonotype with many counts. The V and J genes are TRBV5-6 and TRBJ1-6; 8 bases match TRBD1. CDR1 and CDR2 (germline): SGHDT, YYEEEE. After removal of 2 bases from V and 10 bases from J, the junction contained 5 bases not matched to a gene. This CDR3 is 14 amino acids long. The CDR3 sequence: CASSFGQGESPLHF. As DNA, the CDR3 is TGTGCCAGCAGCTTCGGACAGGGAGAGTCACCCCTCCACTTT. The variable domain in full, completed from reference TRBV5-6 and TRBJ1-6, reads DAGVTQSPTHLIKTRGQQVTLRCSPKSGHDTVSWYQQALGQGPQFIFQYYEEEERQRGNFPDRFSGHQFPNYSSELNVNALLLGDSALYLCASSFGQGESPLHFGNGTRLTVT.

This clonotype was recorded many times. V and J are TRBV4-2 and TRBJ2-1; 12 bases agree with TRBD2. V was pared by 0 bases and J by 8 bases, with 5 bases of the junction left unmatched. The CDR3 length is 16 residues. Germline CDR1 and CDR2: LGHNA and YNFKEQ. CDR3 loop: CASSQEASGGVDEQFF. In DNA form, the CDR3 reads TGTGCCAGCAGCCAAGAAGCTAGCGGGGGGGTTGATGAGCAGTTCTTC.

This clonotype came up many times. The rearrangement joins TRBV5-4 to TRBJ2-1; 7 nucleotides align to TRBD1. The CDR3 has 15 amino acids. With 0 bases clipped from V and 3 bases from J, the junction kept 3 bases outside the gene matches. In germline, CDR1 is SGHNT, CDR2 YYREEE (reference sequence). This chain's CDR3 is CASSLGTGDYNEQFF. CDR3 coding DNA: TGTGCCAGCAGCTTGGGTACAGGGGACTACAATGAGCAGTTCTTC.

The chain combines TRBV18 with TRBJ1-1; 7 nucleotides line up with TRBD1. Germline values: CDR1 KGHSH, CDR2 LQKENI. V lost 3 bases to trimming and J lost 3 bases; unmatched junction nucleotides: 7. The CDR3 loop spans 15 amino acids. This CDR3 is CASSPDTGVDTEAFF. The CDR3 bases are TGTGCCAGCTCACCGGATACAGGGGTGGACACTGAAGCTTTCTTT.

This clonotype was counted a few times. This chain uses TRBV29-1 with TRBJ2-1, with 7 bases aligning to TRBD2. Germline V gives CDR1 SQVTM, CDR2 ANQGSEA. V lost 5 bases, J lost 3 bases, and 7 bases stayed unmatched. CDR3 size: 14 residues. CDR3: CSVMTSTGYNEQFF. DNA of the CDR3: TGCAGCGTTATGACTAGCACTGGCTACAATGAGCAGTTCTTC.

The rearrangement uses TRBV5-5 and TRBJ2-7; 9 bases line up with TRBD1. CDR1 is SGHKS, CDR2 YYEKEE, per germline (reference sequence). The CDR3 totals 15 residues. Trimming removed 0 bases from V and 5 bases from J; junction bases left unmatched: 6. CDR3 protein: CASSLDGDRANEQYV. The CDR3 bases are TGTGCCAGCAGCTTGGATGGGGACAGGGCGAACGAGCAGTACGTC.

The chain uses TRBV4-2 and TRBJ2-7; tentative D call: TRBD2 (6 bases). The V and J ends lost 0 bases and 6 bases respectively, with 15 bases between them. CDR1 is LGHNA and CDR2 is YNFKEQ in the germline V gene. The CDR3 covers 15 residues. The CDR3 DNA reads TGTGCCAGCAGCCAAGATCCCGGGAGAACCTCCGAGCAGTACTTC. Translated, it gives CASSQDPGRTSEQYF.

The V call is TRBV19, the J call TRBJ1-1; D may be TRBD1 (5 bases). Trimming left V 5 bases short and J 13 bases short, with 23 bases between. The CDR3 loop spans 14 amino acids. Germline CDR1 and CDR2: LNHDA and SQIVND (reference sequence). The CDR3 spells CASSSDSRFSFGFF. The CDR3 DNA sequence: TGTGCCAGTAGTTCCGACAGTAGATTCTCTTTCGGTTTCTTT.

The CDR3 DNA sequence: TGTGCCAGCACCCAGGGTTCCTCTTGGCTCGAGCAGTACGTC. Protein product: CASTQGSSWLEQYV. V gene TRBV28 combines with J gene TRBJ2-7; the D gene is possibly TRBD1 (5 bases). The V end lost 7 bases, the J end lost 6 bases, and 19 bases lay between the germline ends. Germline lookup yields CDR1 MDHEN and CDR2 SYDVKM. This CDR3 has 14 residues.

The rearrangement links TRBV18 to TRBJ1-6; D call uncertain. This CDR3 has 17 amino acids. The V end was cut by 3 bases, the J end by 8 bases, with 20 bases between. Germline V lookup: CDR1 KGHSH, CDR2 LQKENI. CDR3 amino acids: CASSPAAGLVYDSPLHF. The CDR3 DNA reads as TGTGCCAGCTCACCCGCGGCCGGCCTGGTGTATGATTCACCCCTCCACTTT.

The chain employs TRBV6-4 and TRBJ1-4; D is ambiguous. CDR3 length equals 15 residues. The V end was cut by 7 bases, the J end by 7 bases, with 19 bases between. Germline V lookup: CDR1 MRHNA, CDR2 SNTAGT. CDR3 protein: CASTDGIWLGEKLFF. CDR3 nucleotides: TGTGCCAGCACCGACGGGATCTGGTTGGGTGAAAAACTGTTTTTT.

At least ten counts were recorded for this clonotype. The J gene is TRBJ1-1, the V gene TRBV29-1; D is unresolved. V dropped 2 bases and J dropped 1 base, with 2 bases sitting between them. The CDR3 loop spans 11 amino acids. Per the germline V gene, CDR1 is SQVTM and CDR2 is ANQGSEA. As DNA, the CDR3 is TGCAGCGTTGAAAGGAACACTGAAGCTTTCTTT. Its protein product is CSVERNTEAFF.

The chain couples TRBV5-1 to TRBJ1-2; perhaps TRBD1 as D (6 bases). The germline CDR1 and CDR2 sequences are SGHRS and YFSETQ. Trimming stripped 4 bases from V and 7 bases from J, with 14 bases between. CDR3 length: 13 amino acids. CDR3 sequence reads: CASSPEGDIGYTF. The CDR3 coding sequence is TGCGCCAGCAGCCCGGAGGGGGACATTGGCTACACCTTC.

The rearrangement uses TRBV11-2 and TRBJ1-2; D is unresolved. Germline loops: CDR1 SGHAT, CDR2 FQNNGV. The V and J ends lost 3 bases and 2 bases respectively, with 13 bases between them. This CDR3 region has 15 residues. CDR3 sequence: CASSFAGTSNYGYTF. As DNA, the CDR3 is TGTGCCAGCAGCTTTGCAGGAACCAGCAACTATGGCTACACCTTC.

This clonotype showed up just a few times. The gene calls are TRBV10-2 and TRBJ1-3; TRBD1 matches 9 bases. Germline V CDR1 and CDR2: WSHSY, SAAADI. With V trimmed by 6 bases and J by 0 bases, 3 bases remained unmatched. The CDR3 has 15 residues. Written as DNA, the CDR3 is TGCGCCAGCAGGGGACAGGGATTCTCTGGAAACACCATATATTTT. It specifies CASRGQGFSGNTIYF.